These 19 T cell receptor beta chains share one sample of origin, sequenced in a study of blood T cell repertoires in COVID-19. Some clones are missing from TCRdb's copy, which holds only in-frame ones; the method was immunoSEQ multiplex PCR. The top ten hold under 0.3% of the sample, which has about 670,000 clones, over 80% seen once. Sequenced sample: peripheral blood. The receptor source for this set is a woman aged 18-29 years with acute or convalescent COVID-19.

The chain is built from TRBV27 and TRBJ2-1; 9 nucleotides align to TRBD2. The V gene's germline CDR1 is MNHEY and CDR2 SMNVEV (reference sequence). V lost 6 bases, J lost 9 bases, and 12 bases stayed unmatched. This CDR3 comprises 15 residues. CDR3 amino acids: CASSPMSGGFSEQFF. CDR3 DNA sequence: TGTGCCAGCAGCCCTATGAGCGGGGGGTTCAGTGAGCAGTTCTTC.

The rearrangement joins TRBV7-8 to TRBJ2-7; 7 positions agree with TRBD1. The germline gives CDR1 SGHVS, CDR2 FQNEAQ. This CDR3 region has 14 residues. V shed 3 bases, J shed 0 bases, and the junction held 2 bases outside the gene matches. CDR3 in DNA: TGTGCCAGCAGCTTGACAGGGAGCTCCTACGAGCAGTACTTC. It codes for CASSLTGSSYEQYF.

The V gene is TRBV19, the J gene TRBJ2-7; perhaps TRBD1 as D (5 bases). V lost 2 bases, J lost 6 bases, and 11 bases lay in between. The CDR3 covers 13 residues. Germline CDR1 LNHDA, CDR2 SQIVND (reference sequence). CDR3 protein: CASSITQASEQYF. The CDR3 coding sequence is TGTGCCAGTAGTATAACACAGGCGAGCGAGCAGTACTTC.

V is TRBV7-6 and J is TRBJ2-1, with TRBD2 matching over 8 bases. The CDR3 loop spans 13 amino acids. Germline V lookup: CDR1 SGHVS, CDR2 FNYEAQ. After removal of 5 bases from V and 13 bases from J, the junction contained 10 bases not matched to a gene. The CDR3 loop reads CASSPLGGGLQFF. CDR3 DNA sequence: TGTGCCAGCAGCCCGCTAGGCGGGGGGCTCCAGTTCTTC.

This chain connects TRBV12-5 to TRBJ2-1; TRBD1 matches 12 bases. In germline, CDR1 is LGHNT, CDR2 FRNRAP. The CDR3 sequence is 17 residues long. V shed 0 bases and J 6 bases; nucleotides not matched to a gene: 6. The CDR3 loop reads CASGLVYPGQGANEQFF. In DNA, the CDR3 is TGTGCTAGTGGTTTGGTGTATCCGGGACAGGGGGCCAATGAGCAGTTCTTC.

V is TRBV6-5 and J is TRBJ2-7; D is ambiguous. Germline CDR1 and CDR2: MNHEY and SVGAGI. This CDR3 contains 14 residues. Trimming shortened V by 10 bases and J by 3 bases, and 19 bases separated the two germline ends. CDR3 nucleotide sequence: TGTGCCATCATGCATGAGCCTCTCGGCTACGAGCAGTACTTC. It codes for CAIMHEPLGYEQYF.

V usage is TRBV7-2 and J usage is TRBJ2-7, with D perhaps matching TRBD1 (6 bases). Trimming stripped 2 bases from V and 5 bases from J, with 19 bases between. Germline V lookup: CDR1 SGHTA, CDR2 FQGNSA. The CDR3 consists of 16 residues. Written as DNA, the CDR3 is TGTGCCAGCAGCTTAACCCCGACAGGTCCGTTCCACGAGCAGTACTTC. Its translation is CASSLTPTGPFHEQYF.

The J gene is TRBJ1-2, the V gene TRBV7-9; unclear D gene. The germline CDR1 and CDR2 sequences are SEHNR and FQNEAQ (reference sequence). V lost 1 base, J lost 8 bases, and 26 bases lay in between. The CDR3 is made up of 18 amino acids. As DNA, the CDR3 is TGTGCCAGCAGCTTAGAAACGTCTTCTACAGTCCCCATGGGCGGCTACACCTTC. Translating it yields CASSLETSSTVPMGGYTF.

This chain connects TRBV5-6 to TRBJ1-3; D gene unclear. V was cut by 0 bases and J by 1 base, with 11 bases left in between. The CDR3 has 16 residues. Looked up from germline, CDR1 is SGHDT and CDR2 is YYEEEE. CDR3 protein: CASSLALGVSGNTIYF. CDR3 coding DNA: TGTGCCAGCAGCTTGGCGCTAGGTGTTTCTGGAAACACCATATATTTT.

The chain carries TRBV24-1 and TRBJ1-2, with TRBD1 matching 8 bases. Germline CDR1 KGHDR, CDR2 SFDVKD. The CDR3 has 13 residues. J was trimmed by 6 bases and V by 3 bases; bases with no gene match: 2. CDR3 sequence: CATSDGDRHGYTF. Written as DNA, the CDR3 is TGTGCCACCAGTGATGGGGACAGGCATGGCTACACCTTC.

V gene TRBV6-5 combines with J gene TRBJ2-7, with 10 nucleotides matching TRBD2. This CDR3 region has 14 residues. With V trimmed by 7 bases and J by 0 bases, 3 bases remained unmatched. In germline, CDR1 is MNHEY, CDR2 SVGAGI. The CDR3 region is CASNKRGGSYEQYF. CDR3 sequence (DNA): TGTGCCAGCAATAAGCGGGGGGGCTCCTACGAGCAGTACTTC.

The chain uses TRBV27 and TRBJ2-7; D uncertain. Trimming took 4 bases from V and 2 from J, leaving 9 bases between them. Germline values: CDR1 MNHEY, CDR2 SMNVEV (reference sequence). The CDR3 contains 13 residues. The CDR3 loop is CASSSSAAYEQYF. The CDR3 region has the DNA TGTGCCAGCAGTTCCTCCGCGGCCTACGAGCAGTACTTC.

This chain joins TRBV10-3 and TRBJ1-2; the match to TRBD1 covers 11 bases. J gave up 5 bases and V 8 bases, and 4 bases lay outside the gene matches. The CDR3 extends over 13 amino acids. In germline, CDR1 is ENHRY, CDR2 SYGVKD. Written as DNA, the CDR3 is TGTGCCATCGGACAGGGGGCGCAATATGGCTACACCTTC. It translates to CAIGQGAQYGYTF.

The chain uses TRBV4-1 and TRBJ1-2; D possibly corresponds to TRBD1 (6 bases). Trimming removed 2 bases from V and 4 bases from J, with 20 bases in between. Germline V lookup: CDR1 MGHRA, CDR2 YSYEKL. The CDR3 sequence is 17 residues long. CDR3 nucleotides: TGCGCCAGCAGCCAAAGGCCCCCGTGGGAGGGGGGCTATGGCTACACCTTC. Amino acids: CASSQRPPWEGGYGYTF.

For the CDR3, the DNA is TGTGCCAGCAGTTCCTACCTATCAGATACGCAGTATTTT. Its translation is CASSSYLSDTQYF. The V and J genes are TRBV6-5 and TRBJ2-3, with unresolved D. Trimming pared 4 bases from V and 4 bases from J, leaving 9 bases between. Germline CDR1 is MNHEY and CDR2 is SVGAGI. The CDR3 loop spans 13 amino acids.

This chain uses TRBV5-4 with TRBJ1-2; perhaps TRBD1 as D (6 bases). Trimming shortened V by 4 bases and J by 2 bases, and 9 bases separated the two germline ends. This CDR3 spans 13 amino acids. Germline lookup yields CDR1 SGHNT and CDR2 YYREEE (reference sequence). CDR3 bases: TGTGCCAGCAGCCCTCAGGGGAACTATGGCTACACCTTC. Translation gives CASSPQGNYGYTF. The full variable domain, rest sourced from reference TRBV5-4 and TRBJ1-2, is ETGVTQSPTHLIKTRGQQVTLRCSSQSGHNTVSWYQQALGQGPQFIFQYYREEENGRGNFPPRFSGLQFPNYSSELNVNALELDDSALYLCASSPQGNYGYTFGSGTRLTVV.

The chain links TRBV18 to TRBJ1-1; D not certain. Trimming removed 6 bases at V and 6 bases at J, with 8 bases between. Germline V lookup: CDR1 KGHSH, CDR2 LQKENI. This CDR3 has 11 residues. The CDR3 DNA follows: TGTGCCAGCTCCACCGGGGCTGAAGCTTTCTTT. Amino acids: CASSTGAEAFF.

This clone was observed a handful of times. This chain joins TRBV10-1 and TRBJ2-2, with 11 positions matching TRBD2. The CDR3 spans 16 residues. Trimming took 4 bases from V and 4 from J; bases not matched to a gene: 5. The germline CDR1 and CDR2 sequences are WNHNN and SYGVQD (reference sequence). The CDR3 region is CASSGGTSGCTGELFF. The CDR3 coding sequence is TGCGCCAGCAGTGGGGGGACTAGCGGTTGCACCGGGGAGCTGTTTTTT.

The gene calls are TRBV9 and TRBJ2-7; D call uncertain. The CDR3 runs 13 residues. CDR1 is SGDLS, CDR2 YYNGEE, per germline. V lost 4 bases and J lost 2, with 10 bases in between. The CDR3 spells CASSPPRAYEQYF. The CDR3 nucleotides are TGTGCCAGCAGCCCTCCAAGAGCCTACGAGCAGTACTTC.